This entry features one T cell receptor (beta chain) sequence. The PCR was carried out with 60 Vbeta primers and 13 Jbeta primers. Some clones are missing from TCRdb's copy, which holds only in-frame ones; the method was immunoSEQ multiplex PCR. Altogether 270,000 or so clones are present, around 86% being singletons, with the ten largest covering 3% to 4%. This sample was taken from a study of cytomegalovirus exposure and HLA in healthy donors. The TCR comes from a man aged 35 to 55 in good health and CMV-seropositive. The specimen was PBMCs.

CDR3 sequence reads: CASSLEGGLAYEQYF. CDR3 in DNA: TGTGCCAGCAGCTTGGAAGGCGGACTAGCCTACGAGCAGTACTTC. This chain uses TRBV5-8 with TRBJ2-7; 7 bases are a match to TRBD2. The J segment lost 2 bases and the V segment lost 0 bases, leaving 5 bases of the junction unmatched. The CDR3 covers 15 residues. From germline, CDR1 is SGHTS and CDR2 YDEGEE.